This is a list of T cell receptor beta chains from one sample in a study of cytomegalovirus exposure and HLA in healthy donors. Assay used: immunoSEQ multiplex PCR; TCRdb lists only in-frame clones, some missing. The data show 150,000 to 200,000 clones, about 71% seen once. The sample consisted of PBMCs. The receptor set was obtained from a man aged 50 or older in good health and CMV-seronegative. Each CDR3 is given with its conserved first and last residue. The D gene is left open where the match is weak. Rows may omit the clone size; those that give it use once, few, many or a size class.

CDR3 length: 15; V gene: TRBV5-6; clone size: .; D gene: .; J gene: TRBJ2-7; CDR3 protein: CASSRIRGTSYEQYF; CDR3 DNA: TGTGCCAGCAGCCGGATTAGGGGTACCTCCTACGAGCAGTACTTC
CDR3 length: 15; V gene: TRBV7-2; clone size: .; D gene: .; J gene: TRBJ1-5; CDR3 protein: CASSLTWQGSRPQHF; CDR3 DNA: TGTGCCAGCAGCTTAACGTGGCAGGGGAGTCGGCCCCAGCATTTT
CDR3 length: 14; V gene: TRBV5-1; clone size: .; D gene: TRBD1; J gene: TRBJ2-7; CDR3 protein: CASSPGTGYHEQYF; CDR3 DNA: TGCGCCAGCAGCCCCGGGACAGGGTACCACGAGCAGTACTTC
CDR3 length: 16; V gene: TRBV27; clone size: .; D gene: TRBD2; J gene: TRBJ2-1; CDR3 protein: CASSPRASGGLNEQFF; CDR3 DNA: TGTGCCAGCAGTCCCCGGGCTAGCGGGGGGCTTAATGAGCAGTTCTTC
CDR3 length: 13; V gene: TRBV7-9; clone size: .; D gene: .; J gene: TRBJ1-1; CDR3 protein: CASSPDPGVEAFF; CDR3 DNA: TGTGCCAGCAGCCCAGACCCGGGGGTTGAAGCTTTCTTT
CDR3 length: 15; V gene: TRBV5-1; clone size: .; D gene: TRBD1; J gene: TRBJ1-5; CDR3 protein: CASSLAGQGNQPQHF; CDR3 DNA: TGCGCCAGCAGCTTGGCGGGACAGGGGAATCAGCCCCAGCATTTT
CDR3 length: 14; V gene: TRBV2; clone size: .; D gene: .; J gene: TRBJ1-4; CDR3 protein: CASSEALLLEKLFF; CDR3 DNA: TGTGCCAGCAGTGAAGCGCTTTTACTCGAAAAACTGTTTTTT
CDR3 length: 17; V gene: TRBV5-1; clone size: .; D gene: TRBD1; J gene: TRBJ1-3; CDR3 protein: CASSLGGTGGPGNTIYF; CDR3 DNA: TGCGCCAGCAGCTTGGGAGGGACAGGAGGCCCTGGAAACACCATATATTTT
CDR3 length: 14; V gene: TRBV25-1; clone size: .; D gene: TRBD1; J gene: TRBJ2-5; CDR3 protein: CASSDTGGARTQYF; CDR3 DNA: TGTGCCAGCAGCGATACAGGGGGCGCACGGACCCAGTACTTC
CDR3 length: 13; V gene: TRBV19; clone size: .; D gene: .; J gene: TRBJ1-5; CDR3 protein: CASSIIRYQPQHF; CDR3 DNA: TGTGCCAGTAGTATCATCAGGTATCAGCCCCAGCATTTT
CDR3 length: 16; V gene: TRBV14; clone size: .; D gene: .; J gene: TRBJ2-5; CDR3 protein: CASSQGLGATQETQYF; CDR3 DNA: TGTGCCAGCAGCCAAGGTCTGGGAGCAACTCAAGAGACCCAGTACTTC
CDR3 length: 15; V gene: TRBV4-1; clone size: .; D gene: TRBD1; J gene: TRBJ2-2; CDR3 protein: CASSQEGTATGELFF; CDR3 DNA: TGCGCCAGCAGCCAAGAAGGGACAGCCACCGGGGAGCTGTTTTTT
CDR3 length: 15; V gene: TRBV27; clone size: .; D gene: TRBD1; J gene: TRBJ2-5; CDR3 protein: CASSFDRVSQETQYF; CDR3 DNA: TGTGCCAGCAGTTTCGACAGGGTGTCCCAAGAGACCCAGTACTTC
CDR3 length: 15; V gene: TRBV4-2; clone size: .; D gene: .; J gene: TRBJ1-2; CDR3 protein: CASSQGPVANYGYTF; CDR3 DNA: TGTGCCAGCAGCCAAGGGCCAGTCGCTAACTATGGCTACACCTTC
CDR3 length: 15; V gene: TRBV28; clone size: .; D gene: .; J gene: TRBJ2-5; CDR3 protein: CASSLFTVYQETQYF; CDR3 DNA: TGTGCCAGCAGTTTATTTACAGTGTACCAAGAGACCCAGTACTTC
CDR3 length: 15; V gene: TRBV6-1; clone size: .; D gene: TRBD1; J gene: TRBJ1-3; CDR3 protein: CASRGQGAAGNTIYF; CDR3 DNA: TGTGCCAGCAGGGGACAGGGGGCGGCTGGAAACACCATATATTTT
CDR3 length: 15; V gene: TRBV7-8; clone size: .; D gene: .; J gene: TRBJ2-5; CDR3 protein: CASSFTQAATGAQYF; CDR3 DNA: TGTGCCAGCAGCTTCACTCAAGCGGCGACGGGGGCCCAGTACTTC
CDR3 length: 12; V gene: TRBV7-2; clone size: once; D gene: .; J gene: TRBJ1-2; CDR3 protein: CASSLTGYGYTF; CDR3 DNA: TGTGCCAGCAGCTTAACCGGCTATGGCTACACCTTC
CDR3 length: 15; V gene: TRBV27; clone size: .; D gene: TRBD1; J gene: TRBJ1-1; CDR3 protein: CASFRTGGKDTEAFF; CDR3 DNA: TGTGCCAGCTTCCGGACAGGGGGCAAGGACACTGAAGCTTTCTTT
CDR3 length: 14; V gene: TRBV7-7; clone size: .; D gene: TRBD2; J gene: TRBJ2-5; CDR3 protein: CASSSSGNQETQYF; CDR3 DNA: TGTGCCAGCAGCTCTAGCGGGAACCAAGAGACCCAGTACTTC
CDR3 length: 15; V gene: TRBV4-2; clone size: few; D gene: .; J gene: TRBJ1-5; CDR3 protein: CASSQGTESNQPQHF; CDR3 DNA: TGTGCCAGCAGCCAAGGTACAGAGAGCAATCAGCCCCAGCATTTT
CDR3 length: 15; V gene: TRBV18; clone size: .; D gene: .; J gene: TRBJ1-2; CDR3 protein: CASSQAAETNYGYTF; CDR3 DNA: TGTGCCAGCTCACAGGCAGCGGAAACTAACTATGGCTACACCTTC
CDR3 length: 14; V gene: TRBV15; clone size: .; D gene: .; J gene: TRBJ2-1; CDR3 protein: CATCQRWDYNEQFF; CDR3 DNA: TGTGCCACCTGCCAGCGGTGGGACTACAATGAGCAGTTCTTC
CDR3 length: 17; V gene: TRBV7-8; clone size: .; D gene: TRBD2; J gene: TRBJ2-5; CDR3 protein: CASSAGLAGPTKETQYF; CDR3 DNA: TGTGCCAGCAGCGCCGGACTAGCGGGGCCCACTAAAGAGACCCAGTACTTC
CDR3 length: 18; V gene: TRBV19; clone size: .; D gene: .; J gene: TRBJ1-5; CDR3 protein: CASSIAGWGGYGNQPQHF; CDR3 DNA: TGTGCCAGTAGTATAGCTGGCTGGGGGGGGTATGGCAATCAGCCCCAGCATTTT
CDR3 length: 14; V gene: TRBV10-3; clone size: few; D gene: .; J gene: TRBJ1-1; CDR3 protein: CAIRNRDSNTEAFF; CDR3 DNA: TGTGCCATCAGGAACAGGGATTCGAACACTGAAGCTTTCTTT
CDR3 length: 15; V gene: TRBV28; clone size: .; D gene: TRBD1; J gene: TRBJ1-5; CDR3 protein: CASSSAQGVNQPQHF; CDR3 DNA: TGTGCCAGCAGTTCAGCACAGGGGGTCAATCAGCCCCAGCATTTT
CDR3 length: 14; V gene: TRBV6-5; clone size: .; D gene: TRBD2; J gene: TRBJ2-7; CDR3 protein: CASSLAGGTYEQYF; CDR3 DNA: TGTGCCAGCAGTTTAGCGGGGGGAACCTACGAGCAGTACTTC
CDR3 length: 15; V gene: TRBV6-6; clone size: .; D gene: TRBD1; J gene: TRBJ1-1; CDR3 protein: CASTSRDREHTEAFF; CDR3 DNA: TGTGCCAGCACTTCCCGGGACAGGGAGCACACTGAAGCTTTCTTT
CDR3 length: 13; V gene: TRBV27; clone size: few; D gene: TRBD1; J gene: TRBJ1-5; CDR3 protein: CASRQGVGQPQHF; CDR3 DNA: TGTGCCAGCAGACAGGGGGTAGGACAGCCCCAGCATTTT
CDR3 length: 13; V gene: TRBV28; clone size: .; D gene: .; J gene: TRBJ2-1; CDR3 protein: CASRNLGFNEQFF; CDR3 DNA: TGTGCCAGCAGAAATCTAGGTTTCAATGAGCAGTTCTTC
CDR3 length: 13; V gene: TRBV28; clone size: .; D gene: .; J gene: TRBJ2-7; CDR3 protein: CASSSGTKSEQYF; CDR3 DNA: TGTGCCAGCAGTTCCGGGACAAAAAGTGAGCAGTACTTC
CDR3 length: 16; V gene: TRBV7-6; clone size: .; D gene: .; J gene: TRBJ2-2; CDR3 protein: CASSPRGPANTGELFF; CDR3 DNA: TGTGCCAGCAGCCCGCGGGGGCCCGCGAACACCGGGGAGCTGTTTTTT
CDR3 length: 15; V gene: TRBV7-9; clone size: few; D gene: TRBD2; J gene: TRBJ2-5; CDR3 protein: CASSQSTSGGETQYF; CDR3 DNA: TGTGCCAGCAGCCAGTCTACTAGCGGGGGGGAGACCCAGTACTTC
CDR3 length: 15; V gene: TRBV6-4; clone size: few; D gene: .; J gene: TRBJ2-5; CDR3 protein: CASSTGTPNQETQYF; CDR3 DNA: TGTGCCAGCAGTACCGGGACACCAAACCAAGAGACCCAGTACTTC
CDR3 length: 17; V gene: TRBV5-1; clone size: .; D gene: .; J gene: TRBJ2-6; CDR3 protein: CASSLKEQVSGANVLTF; CDR3 DNA: TGCGCCAGCAGCTTGAAGGAGCAAGTCTCTGGGGCCAACGTCCTGACTTTC
CDR3 length: 18; V gene: TRBV5-1; clone size: .; D gene: TRBD2; J gene: TRBJ2-2; CDR3 protein: CASSTHARAGGDTGELFF; CDR3 DNA: TGCGCCAGCAGCACCCATGCCCGAGCGGGGGGCGACACCGGGGAGCTGTTTTTT